The following is a T cell receptor beta chain sequence with its context. This sample's TCRbeta library carried unique molecular identifier barcodes. TCRdb reprocessed the PCR reads with MiXCR, giving one entry per CDR3 protein. There are roughly 400,000 distinct CDR3 sequences in the sample; about a fifth occur only once, and approximately 3.8% lies in the top ten. These data originate in a study of T-cell reconstitution after alpha-beta-depleted transplantation in children. The V gene lost 2 bases and the J gene lost 6 bases, with 7 bases spanning the gap. Germline values: CDR1 SEHNR, CDR2 FQNEAQ (reference sequence). The CDR3 consists of 12 residues.

The sequence derives from a human donor who donated a stem cell graft to a child with acute myeloid leukemia. The sequences come from PBMCs from the stem cell graft donor, collected from the stem cell graft. The chain is built from TRBV7-9 and TRBJ1-1; D unclear. CDR3 loop: CASSLILPEAFF. In nucleotides, the CDR3 is TGTGCCAGCAGCTTAATCCTCCCTGAAGCTTTCTTT.